Shown below are 17 T cell receptor beta chains from a single sample sequenced in a study of cytomegalovirus exposure and HLA in healthy donors. 13 Jbeta primers and 60 Vbeta primers were used for the PCR. Sequenced by immunoSEQ multiplex PCR; TCRdb stores in-frame clones only, minus some. This table has 100,000 or so clones, 60% to 85% appearing once. The sequencing input was PBMCs. All receptors come from a woman in her thirties or forties in good health and CMV-seropositive.

The chain joins TRBV5-1 to TRBJ1-4, with 12 bases fitting TRBD1. CDR1 SGHRS and CDR2 YFSETQ come from the germline V gene. The CDR3 is 15 residues long. V lost 2 bases, J lost 8 bases, and 4 bases stayed unmatched. The chain's CDR3 is CASSFPGTGGEKLFF. In nucleotides, the CDR3 is TGCGCCAGCAGCTTTCCCGGGACAGGGGGCGAAAAACTGTTTTTT.

J is TRBJ1-5 and V is TRBV19; D not resolved. Germline loops: CDR1 LNHDA, CDR2 SQIVND (reference sequence). There are 15 residues in the CDR3. Trimming took off 11 bases at V and 0 bases at J, with 17 bases between the two ends. CDR3 DNA sequence: TGTGCCTCTCGGAGCAGATCTTATAGCAATCAGCCCCAGCATTTT. Amino acid sequence: CASRSRSYSNQPQHF.

The chain employs TRBV4-2 and TRBJ1-4, with TRBD1 identical over 10 bases. The V and J ends lost 0 bases and 8 bases, in that order; junction bases with no gene match: 6. The CDR3 consists of 16 residues. Germline CDR1 is LGHNA and CDR2 is YNFKEQ. The CDR3 loop is CASSQDPGTGDEKLFF. CDR3 DNA: TGTGCCAGCAGCCAAGATCCCGGGACAGGGGACGAAAAACTGTTTTTT.

The CDR3 DNA reads TGTGCCAGCAGCTTAGAGACAGGACAGCTCCACTTT. Translation gives CASSLETGQLHF. The J gene is TRBJ1-6, the V gene TRBV7-2; a weak D match, TRBD1 (6 bases). This CDR3 region has 12 residues. The V end lost 1 base, the J end lost 16 bases, and 11 bases lay between the germline ends. Germline CDR1 and CDR2: SGHTA and FQGNSA.

V is TRBV7-9 and J is TRBJ1-2, with 7 bases identical to TRBD1. CDR3 size: 14 residues. CDR1 is SEHNR and CDR2 is FQNEAQ in the germline V gene (reference sequence). Trimming took 5 bases from V and 4 from J; bases not matched to a gene: 7. CDR3 amino acids: CASSTTTGVYGYTF. The CDR3 coding sequence is TGTGCCAGCAGCACTACAACAGGGGTCTATGGCTACACCTTC.

This clone showed up just a few times. CDR3 sequence reads: CASSRGGPCTDTQYF. The CDR3 region has the DNA TGTGCCAGCTCCCGCGGGGGCCCGTGCACAGATACGCAGTATTTT. The rearrangement joins TRBV21-1 to TRBJ2-3; TRBD2, the table's D call, was not compared with the DNA. TRBV21-1 is designated a pseudogene. This CDR3 region has 15 residues.

This clone was counted between two and nine times. V usage is TRBV6-6 and J usage is TRBJ1-1; D remains ambiguous. Trimming left V 2 bases short and J 1 base short, with 2 bases between. Germline lookup yields CDR1 MNHNY and CDR2 SVGAGI (reference sequence). This CDR3 has 12 residues. CDR3 amino acids: CASSYQNTEAFF. The CDR3 DNA sequence: TGTGCCAGCAGTTACCAGAACACTGAAGCTTTCTTT.

The chain links TRBV6-6 to TRBJ1-2; TRBD1 matches at 7 bases. Germline V gene data show CDR1 as MNHNY and CDR2 as SVGAGI (reference sequence). This CDR3 has 13 amino acids. Trimming at V came to 7 bases and at J to 3 bases, leaving 5 bases not matched to a gene. The CDR3 region has the DNA TGTGCCAGCACCCGGGGACAGTACTATGGCTACACCTTC. Its translation is CASTRGQYYGYTF.

This clone has a handful of counts. The chain has TRBV7-2 and TRBJ2-4; TRBD2 aligns across 11 bases. Germline lookup yields CDR1 SGHTA and CDR2 FQGNSA. The CDR3 has 15 residues. V was pared by 5 bases and J by 6 bases, with 6 bases of the junction left unmatched. The DNA for the CDR3 is TGTGCCAGCAGCCCCGGACTAGCGGGTCTAAACATTCAGTACTTC. Its protein product is CASSPGLAGLNIQYF. The complete variable domain, with remaining parts taken from reference TRBV7-2 and TRBJ2-4, reads GAGVSQSPSNKVTEKGKDVELRCDPISGHTALYWYRQSLGQGLEFLIYFQGNSAPDKSGLPSDRFSAERTGGSVSTLTIQRTQQEDSAVYLCASSPGLAGLNIQYFGAGTRLSVL.

This rearrangement joins TRBV5-4 to TRBJ1-2, with 7 positions matching TRBD1. Trimming at V came to 2 bases and at J to 7 bases, leaving 5 bases not matched to a gene. The CDR3 extends over 13 amino acids. CDR1 is SGHNT and CDR2 is YYREEE in the germline V gene (reference sequence). CDR3 sequence: CASSFDRASGYTF. In nucleotides, the CDR3 is TGTGCCAGCAGCTTCGACAGGGCGAGTGGCTACACCTTC.

The chain recombines TRBV6-6 with TRBJ1-6; 8 nucleotides agree with TRBD1. The CDR3 has 14 residues. Germline trimming cut 8 bases from V and 9 bases from J; bases unmatched to any gene: 9. Per germline, CDR1 MNHNY and CDR2 SVGAGI (reference sequence). The CDR3 spells CASGLTGEGSPLHF. The CDR3, as DNA: TGTGCCAGCGGACTGACAGGGGAGGGTTCACCCCTCCACTTT.

The chain links TRBV2 to TRBJ2-1; TRBD1 is a possible D gene (5 bases). V shed 7 bases and J shed 6 bases, with 19 bases lying between them. From germline, CDR1 is SNHLY and CDR2 FYNNEI. The CDR3 length is 15 residues. The CDR3 sequence is CASITGRAIINEQFF. The CDR3 bases are TGTGCCAGCATTACAGGACGGGCGATTATCAATGAGCAGTTCTTC. The whole variable domain, filled in from reference TRBV2 and TRBJ2-1, reads EPEVTQTPSHQVTQMGQEVILRCVPISNHLYFYWYRQILGQKVEFLVSFYNNEISEKSEIFDDQFSVERPDGSNFTLKIRSTKLEDSAMYFCASITGRAIINEQFFGPGTRLTVL.

In this sample, this clone turned up a few times. The gene calls are TRBV6-1 and TRBJ1-5, with 7 bases lining up with TRBD1. This CDR3 comprises 14 residues. V lost 6 bases and J lost 2; bases outside the gene matches: 4. The V gene's germline CDR1 is MNHNS and CDR2 SASEGT. Here the CDR3 reads CASRTRGGNQPQHF. CDR3 coding DNA: TGTGCCAGCAGGACCAGGGGGGGCAATCAGCCCCAGCATTTT.

This clone was found once. The genes are TRBV7-9 and TRBJ2-5; D gene ambiguous. V shed 0 bases and J shed 0 bases, with 5 bases lying between them. This CDR3 is 14 amino acids long. CDR1 is SEHNR and CDR2 is FQNEAQ in the germline V gene (reference sequence). CDR3 loop: CASSLAQNQETQYF. In nucleotides, the CDR3 is TGTGCCAGCAGCTTAGCGCAGAACCAAGAGACCCAGTACTTC.

In nucleotides, the CDR3 is TGCGCCAGCAGGCCGGTCCGAACAGGGGATGAGCAGTTCTTC. This gives the protein CASRPVRTGDEQFF. This sequence joins TRBV5-1 and TRBJ2-1; 7 bases are shared with TRBD1. The germline V gene has CDR1 SGHRS and CDR2 YFSETQ. The CDR3 has 14 amino acids. J gave up 8 bases and V 5 bases, and 10 bases lay outside the gene matches. Together with reference TRBV5-1 and TRBJ2-1, the CDR3 gives the full variable domain: KAGVTQTPRYLIKTRGQQVTLSCSPISGHRSVSWYQQTPGQGLQFLFEYFSETQRNKGNFPGRFSGRQFSNSRSEMNVSTLELGDSALYLCASRPVRTGDEQFFGPGTRLTVL.

The V call is TRBV7-3, the J call TRBJ1-1, with D possibly being TRBD1 (5 bases). V lost 5 bases and J lost 5, with 15 bases in between. The CDR3 runs 14 residues. Looked up from germline, CDR1 is SGHTA and CDR2 is FQGTGA. CDR3 coding DNA: TGTGCCAGCAGCGCGAAAGGTGGGGGGACTGAAGCTTTCTTT. Protein sequence: CASSAKGGGTEAFF. The entire variable domain, with the rest obtained from reference TRBV7-3 and TRBJ1-1, is as follows: GAGVSQTPSNKVTEKGKYVELRCDPISGHTALYWYRQSLGQGPEFLIYFQGTGAADDSGLPNDRFFAVRPEGSVSTLKIQRTERGDSAVYLCASSAKGGGTEAFFGQGTRLTVV.

This clone came up once. The rearrangement uses TRBV7-9 and TRBJ1-5, with TRBD1 matching over 7 bases. V was clipped by 6 bases and J by 4 bases; unmatched bases: 6. CDR1 is SEHNR and CDR2 is FQNEAQ in the germline V gene (reference sequence). This CDR3 comprises 14 residues. The CDR3 here is CASRTGAGNQPQHF. In DNA form, the CDR3 reads TGTGCCAGCAGAACAGGGGCGGGTAATCAGCCCCAGCATTTT.